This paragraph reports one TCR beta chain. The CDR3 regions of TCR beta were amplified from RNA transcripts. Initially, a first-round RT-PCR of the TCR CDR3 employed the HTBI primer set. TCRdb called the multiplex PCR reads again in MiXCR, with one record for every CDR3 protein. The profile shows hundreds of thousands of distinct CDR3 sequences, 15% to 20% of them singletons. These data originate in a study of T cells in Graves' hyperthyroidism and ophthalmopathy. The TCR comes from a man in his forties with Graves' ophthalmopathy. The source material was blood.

Here the CDR3 DNA reads TGTGCCAGCAGACCCAGGGGGCCCGGGGAGCTGTTTTTT. Its translation: CASRPRGPGELFF. This chain connects TRBV28 to TRBJ2-2; 8 nucleotides line up with TRBD1. Trimming removed 6 bases from V and 6 bases from J; junction bases left unmatched: 3. Germline CDR1 MDHEN, CDR2 SYDVKM. The CDR3 runs to 13 residues.